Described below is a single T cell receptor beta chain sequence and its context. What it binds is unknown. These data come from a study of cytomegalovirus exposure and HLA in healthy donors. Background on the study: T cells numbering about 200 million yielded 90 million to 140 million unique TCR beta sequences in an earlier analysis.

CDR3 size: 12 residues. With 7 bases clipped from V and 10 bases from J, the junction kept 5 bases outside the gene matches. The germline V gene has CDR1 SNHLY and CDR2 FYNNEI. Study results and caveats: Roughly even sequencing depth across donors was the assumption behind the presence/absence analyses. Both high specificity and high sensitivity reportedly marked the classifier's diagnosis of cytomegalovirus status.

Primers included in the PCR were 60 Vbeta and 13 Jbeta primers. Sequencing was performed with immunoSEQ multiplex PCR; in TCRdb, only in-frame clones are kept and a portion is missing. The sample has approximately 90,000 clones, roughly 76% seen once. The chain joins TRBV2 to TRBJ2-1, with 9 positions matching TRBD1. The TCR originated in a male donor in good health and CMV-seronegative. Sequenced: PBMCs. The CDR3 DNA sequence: TGTGCCAGCACTACAGGGGGCAGCGAGCAGTTCTTC. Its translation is CASTTGGSEQFF.